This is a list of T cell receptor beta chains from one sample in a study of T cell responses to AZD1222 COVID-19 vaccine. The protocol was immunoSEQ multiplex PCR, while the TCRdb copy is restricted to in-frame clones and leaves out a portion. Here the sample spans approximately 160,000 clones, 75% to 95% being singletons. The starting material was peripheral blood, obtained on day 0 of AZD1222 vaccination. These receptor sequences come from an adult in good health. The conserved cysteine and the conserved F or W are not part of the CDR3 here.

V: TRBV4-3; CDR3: ASSQDLGGLNTEAF
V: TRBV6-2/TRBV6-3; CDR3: ASSYPRPGLSYGYT
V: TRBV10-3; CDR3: AIRGDDTDTQY
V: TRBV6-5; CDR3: ASSSRDRGFRTEAF
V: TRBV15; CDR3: ATSNSLVAVNSPLH
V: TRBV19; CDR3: ASRQGGGTGELF
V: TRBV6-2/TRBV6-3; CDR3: ASSSGGKNIQY
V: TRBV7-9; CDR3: ASSTLGPGFDEQF
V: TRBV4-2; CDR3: ASSQEDSYNSPLH
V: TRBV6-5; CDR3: ASSALAGGPDTQY
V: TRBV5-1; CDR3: ASSPSGNEETQY
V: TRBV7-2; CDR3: ASSSQGGGTEAF
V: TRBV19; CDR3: ASTPGLSGDQY
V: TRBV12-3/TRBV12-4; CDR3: ASSLKQQTQY
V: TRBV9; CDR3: ASSVAQATEAF
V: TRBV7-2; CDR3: ASSFTGTSNEKLF
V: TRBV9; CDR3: ASSVAGGQETQY
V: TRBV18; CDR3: ASSGQGVTNQPQH
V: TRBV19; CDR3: ASTLVGPRGPYGYT
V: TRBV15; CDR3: ATSRQGAEETQY
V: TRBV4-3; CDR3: ASSLSRLAGGNYEQY
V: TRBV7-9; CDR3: ASTEIPGVGGYT
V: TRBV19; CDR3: ASSIRQGAAF
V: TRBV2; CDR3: ASRNPGVTDTQY
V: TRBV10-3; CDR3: AIAGPTKLDTQY
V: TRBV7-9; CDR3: ASSLGILNTEAF
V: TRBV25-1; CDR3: ASDLGLAGGEQY
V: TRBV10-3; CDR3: AINGGGPTGELF
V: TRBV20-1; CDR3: SASYRDGGNTIY
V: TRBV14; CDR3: ASSHLQGASEAF
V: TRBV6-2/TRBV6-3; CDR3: ASSYPPSGQGSTGELF
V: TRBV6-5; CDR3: ASSYISGEPLH
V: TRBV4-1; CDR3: ASSQDGSGTGYEKLF
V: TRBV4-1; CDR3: ASSHPGAGRYEQY
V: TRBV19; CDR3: ATTPSENYGYT
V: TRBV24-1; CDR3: ATSVLRDTDTQY
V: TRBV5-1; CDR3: ASSLGRSGMGELF
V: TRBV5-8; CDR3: AAGGGRGTDTQY
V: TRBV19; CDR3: ASSRTSSGNEQF
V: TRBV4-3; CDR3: ASSQVGRGGQETQY
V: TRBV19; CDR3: ASSISGTPEYEQY
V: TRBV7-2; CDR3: ASSLAGTSYNSPLH
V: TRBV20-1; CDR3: SASEGAKAF
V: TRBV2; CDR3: ASSPDSNYGYT
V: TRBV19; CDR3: ASTGQGLRNQPQH
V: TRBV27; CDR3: ASSGTASSYEQY
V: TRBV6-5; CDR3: ASKLAIEYYEQY
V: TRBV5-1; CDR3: ASSPGQGGLSGNTIY